These T cell receptor beta chains were read from a single sample in a study of metastatic and nonmetastatic thyroid tumors. TCRdb re-called clones via MiXCR from the PCR reads. This sample has about 28,000 clones; around a sixth occur once, and the top ten carry roughly 4.2%. What was sequenced was blood. These receptors were taken from a female donor with papillary thyroid cancer or a benign thyroid nodule (not recorded which). Some clones in this sample may be carry-over from other donors' samples. CDR3s include the opening cysteine and the closing phenylalanine or tryptophan. A D gene is named only where the DNA matches it firmly. Size is stated for part of the rows, as once, few or many counts, or as a class when the clone is expanded.

d_gene | j_gene | abundance | v_gene | CDR3nt | CDR3aa
NA | TRBJ1-1 | many | TRBV11-3 | TGTGCCAGCAGCTTAGGGGGGGTAAAAACTGAAGCTTTCTTT | CASSLGGVKTEAFF
NA | TRBJ1-6 | many | TRBV7-9 | TGTGCCAGCAGCGCTCAACAGGGTTGGAATTCACCCCTCCACTTT | CASSAQQGWNSPLHF
NA | TRBJ2-5 | many | TRBV2 | TGTGCCAGCAGCCCTCGGTGGGGGTCAGGGGGGGAAAGCGAAGAGACCCAGTACTTC | CASSPRWGSGGESEETQYF
NA | TRBJ1-1 | many | TRBV20-1 | TGCAGTGCTAGAACCCCCCTCCCCGAAGCTTTCTTT | CSARTPLPEAFF
NA | TRBJ2-1 | many | TRBV2 | TGTGCCAGCAGTGAAGATTACAATGAGCAGTTCTTC | CASSEDYNEQFF
TRBD1 | TRBJ2-2 | NA | TRBV6-2/TRBV6-3 | TGTGCCAGCAGTCGGACAGGGGGAAACACCGGGGAGCTGTTTTTT | CASSRTGGNTGELFF
TRBD1 | TRBJ1-5 | NA | TRBV20-1 | TGCAGTGCTAGAGCTCATAAAGGGGGCCCTAATCAGCCCCAGCATTTT | CSARAHKGGPNQPQHF
NA | TRBJ2-1 | many | TRBV25-1 | TGTGCCAGCAGTGAATATGGGTACAATGAGCAGTTCTTC | CASSEYGYNEQFF
NA | TRBJ2-7 | NA | TRBV12-3/TRBV12-4 | TGTGCCAGCAGTTTGGTTAGTACCTACGAGCAGTACTTC | CASSLVSTYEQYF
TRBD2 | TRBJ2-2 | many | TRBV6-2/TRBV6-3 | TGTGCCAGCAGTTACTCGGTGAGCGGGAGGGGCACCGGGGAGCTGTTTTTT | CASSYSVSGRGTGELFF
TRBD2 | TRBJ2-7 | NA | TRBV18 | TGTGCCAGCTCCCCTACAGGGGGAGGAACTAGCGGGAGTCGCTACGAGCAGTACTTC | CASSPTGGGTSGSRYEQYF
NA | TRBJ1-1 | many | TRBV7-8 | TGTGCCAGCAGCTTAGTCGGTCTAGGGGAGGCGACGAACACTGAAGCTTTCTTT | CASSLVGLGEATNTEAFF
NA | TRBJ2-1 | few | TRBV18 | TGTGCCAGCTCACCACGCGGGCGCGATGAGCAGTTCTTC | CASSPRGRDEQFF
TRBD1 | TRBJ2-2 | many | TRBV3-1 | TGTGCCAGCCGCTCGACAGGGGGCATATCGAACACCGGGGAGCTGTTTTTT | CASRSTGGISNTGELFF
NA | TRBJ1-2 | few | TRBV28 | TGTGCCAGCAGTCCAATACAGGGTCCCTATTGCTACACCTTC | CASSPIQGPYCYTF
TRBD1 | TRBJ2-7 | few | TRBV6-6 | TGTGCCAGCAGTTACGGGACAGGTGTTCCCTACGAGCAGTACTTC | CASSYGTGVPYEQYF
NA | TRBJ2-2 | many | TRBV3-1 | TGTGCCAGCAGCCCGATACAGGGTGCCGGGGAGCTGTTTTTT | CASSPIQGAGELFF
TRBD2 | TRBJ2-7 | medium-sized | TRBV5-1 | TGCGCCAGCAGCTTGGATAGCGGGAGGGCCTTTTTTTACGAGCAGTACTTC | CASSLDSGRAFFYEQYF
NA | TRBJ2-3 | many | TRBV7-2 | TGTGCCAGCAGCTTAGGGACCCCCCGCACAGATACGCAGTATTTT | CASSLGTPRTDTQYF
NA | TRBJ2-7 | medium-sized | TRBV12-3/TRBV12-4 | TGTGCCAGCAGTTTCGGTTCGGGCGAGCAGTACTTC | CASSFGSGEQYF
TRBD2 | TRBJ2-4 | many | TRBV24-1 | TGTGCCACCAGTGATTTGAGGGGGACTAGCGGGAGGGGGTACAAAAACATTCAGTACTTC | CATSDLRGTSGRGYKNIQYF
TRBD2 | TRBJ2-3 | many | TRBV24-1 | TGTGCCACCAGTGACGCTAGCGGGAGTCTGACAGATACGCAGTATTTT | CATSDASGSLTDTQYF
NA | TRBJ2-7 | NA | TRBV2 | TGTGCCAGCAGTTCTAGCCGAAGCTCCTACGAGCATTACTTC | CASSSSRSSYEHYF
TRBD2 | TRBJ2-3 | many | TRBV25-1 | TGTGCCAGCAGCCATACGGGACTAGCGGGGTTTAGCACAGATACGCAGTATTTT | CASSHTGLAGFSTDTQYF
TRBD2 | TRBJ2-5 | many | TRBV7-9 | TGTGCCAGCCTCCTCGGCGGGAGGGCCTCGGAGACCCAGTACTTC | CASLLGGRASETQYF
TRBD1 | TRBJ1-5 | many | TRBV10-2 | TGCGCCAGCAGCCGGGACAGACCTAATCAGCCCCAGCATTTT | CASSRDRPNQPQHF
TRBD2 | TRBJ2-3 | NA | TRBV5-4 | TGTGCCAGCAGCGCGGCCCAGGTGCCACCGGGACTAGCGGGAGGCACAGATACGCAGTATTTT | CASSAAQVPPGLAGGTDTQYF
TRBD1 | TRBJ1-2 | many | TRBV20-1 | TGCAGTGCGGCGGACAGGGCGTGGAACTATGGCTACACCTTC | CSAADRAWNYGYTF
TRBD2 | TRBJ2-5 | many | TRBV5-1 | TGCGCCAGCAGCTTGGTGTTAGCGGGGGAAGAGACCCAGTACTTC | CASSLVLAGEETQYF
TRBD1 | TRBJ1-5 | many | TRBV19 | TGTGCCAGTAAAGTAGTAGCAGGGACAGGGAATCAGCCCCAGCATTTT | CASKVVAGTGNQPQHF
NA | TRBJ1-5 | few | TRBV2 | TGTGCCAGCAGTGACCTGGACCGTATGCAGCCCCAGAATTTT | CASSDLDRMQPQNF
NA | TRBJ2-5 | few | TRBV6-1 | TGTGCCAGCAGTGAATCCCTACAGACAGAAGAGACCCAGTACTTC | CASSESLQTEETQYF
NA | TRBJ1-5 | medium-sized | TRBV4-1 | TGCGCCAGCAGCCAAGAGGGCCATCAGCCCCAGCATTTT | CASSQEGHQPQHF
NA | TRBJ2-1 | many | TRBV9 | TGTGCCAGCAGCACCCGGGACTCCCCCTGGGATGAGCAGTTCTTC | CASSTRDSPWDEQFF
NA | TRBJ1-2 | NA | TRBV30 | TGTGCCTGGGTGGAGGGACCCTATGGCTACACCTTC | CAWVEGPYGYTF
NA | TRBJ2-5 | NA | TRBV7-8 | TGTGCCAGCAGCTCCAGACAGTCGGAGACCCAGTACTTC | CASSSRQSETQYF
NA | TRBJ2-1 | few | TRBV28 | TGTGCCAGCAGCGACCCCCCAGGGTCATGTTACAATGAGCAGTTCTTC | CASSDPPGSCYNEQFF
NA | TRBJ1-1 | many | TRBV4-1 | TGCGCCAGCAGCCATTTGGGGGGGCTGAACACTGAAGCTTTCTTT | CASSHLGGLNTEAFF
NA | TRBJ2-1 | NA | TRBV20-1 | TGCAGTGCTAGACGGATTATCAATGAGCAGTTCTTC | CSARRIINEQFF
NA | TRBJ2-3 | many | TRBV9 | TGTGCCAGCAAGCCAAGGGGGTCGGCAGATACGCAGTATTTT | CASKPRGSADTQYF
NA | TRBJ2-1 | NA | TRBV20-1 | TGCAGTGAGTCTAGAGGGAGGTACAATGAGCAGTTCTTC | CSESRGRYNEQFF
NA | TRBJ1-2 | many | TRBV4-1 | TGCGCCAGCAGCCAACCTAGACAGCGAGTGGATGGCTACACCTTC | CASSQPRQRVDGYTF
NA | TRBJ2-3 | many | TRBV7-9 | TGTGCCAGCAGCTTAGCTGGCAGCACAGATACGCAGTATTTT | CASSLAGSTDTQYF
TRBD2 | TRBJ2-1 | NA | TRBV5-1 | TGCGCCAGCAGCTTGGTGTTAGCGGGATTCAATGAGCAGTTCTTC | CASSLVLAGFNEQFF
NA | TRBJ1-4 | few | TRBV28 | TGTGCCAGCATTTTACGAACAGGGTTTAGTGAAAAACTGTTTTTT | CASILRTGFSEKLFF